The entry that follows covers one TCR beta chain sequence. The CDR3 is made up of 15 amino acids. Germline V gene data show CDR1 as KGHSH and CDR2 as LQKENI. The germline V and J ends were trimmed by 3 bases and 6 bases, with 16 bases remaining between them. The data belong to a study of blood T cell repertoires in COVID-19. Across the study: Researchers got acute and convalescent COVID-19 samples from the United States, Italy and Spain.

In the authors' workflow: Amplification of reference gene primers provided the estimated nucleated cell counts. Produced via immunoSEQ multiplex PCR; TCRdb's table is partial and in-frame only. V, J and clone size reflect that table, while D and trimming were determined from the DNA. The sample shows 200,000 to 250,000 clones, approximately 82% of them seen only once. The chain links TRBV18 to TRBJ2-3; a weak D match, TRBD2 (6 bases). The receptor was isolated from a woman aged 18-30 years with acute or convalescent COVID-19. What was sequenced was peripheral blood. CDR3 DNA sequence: TGTGCCAGCTCACCTTCGACCCGGGCGGGGGATACGCAGTATTTT. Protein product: CASSPSTRAGDTQYF.